This T cell receptor (beta chain) came from a study of glioma-infiltrating T cells. For the study at large: Sequencing aimed for 4.5- to 10-fold coverage of about a million peripheral T cells.

This clonotype was detected ten times or more. Using RNA template, CDR3s of TCR alpha and beta were amplified with iRepertoire arm-PCR. TCRdb reanalysed the multiplex PCR reads using MiXCR and keeps one entry per CDR3 protein. The table includes approximately 400,000 distinct CDR3 sequences, roughly 41% detected once. V shed 7 bases and J shed 3 bases, with 13 bases lying between them. The CDR3 is 13 residues long. Germline CDR1 reads MNHEY; CDR2 reads SVGEGT. The material sequenced was glioma tissue, nonneoplastic brain tissue, or PBMCs (not recorded which). The clonotype was recovered from a human donor with low-grade glioma or glioblastoma, undergoing nonglioma brain surgery, or in good health (not recorded which). The rearrangement joins TRBV6-2 or TRBV6-3 to TRBJ2-7; D uncertain. In DNA, the CDR3 is TGTGCCAGCATCCCGGCGTTTAGCTACGAGCAGTACTTC. As protein: CASIPAFSYEQYF.